A single sample gave rise to the 26 T cell receptor beta chains below, sequenced in a study of blood T cell repertoires in COVID-19. Assay: immunoSEQ multiplex PCR; the TCRdb copy retains only in-frame clones and omits some. This sample carries some 150,000 clones, around 84% of them seen once, and the ten largest clones take 10% to 15%. The sample was peripheral blood. These receptors all come from a man in his fifties or sixties with active or convalescent COVID-19.

The V gene is TRBV24-1, the J gene TRBJ2-1; TRBD2 aligns across 7 bases. Germline V lookup: CDR1 KGHDR, CDR2 SFDVKD. The CDR3 runs 15 residues. V was pared by 5 bases and J by 6 bases, with 9 bases of the junction left unmatched. Written as DNA, the CDR3 is TGTGCCACCAGTGGAACCGGGAGGACCATCAATGAGCAGTTCTTC. Translated: CATSGTGRTINEQFF.

This chain's CDR3 is CASRPSGDFNEQFF. The DNA for the CDR3 is TGTGCCAGCAGACCTAGCGGAGACTTCAATGAGCAGTTCTTC. The chain employs TRBV6-4 and TRBJ2-1; 7 bases line up with TRBD2. This CDR3 region has 14 residues. Germline CDR1 reads MRHNA; CDR2 reads SNTAGT. V was clipped by 6 bases and J by 6 bases; unmatched bases: 8.

This rearrangement joins TRBV6-4 to TRBJ1-1; 9 nucleotides line up with TRBD1. CDR1 is MRHNA and CDR2 is SNTAGT in the germline V gene. This CDR3 region has 13 residues. Unmatched junction bases numbered 4, after V lost 4 bases and J lost 7 bases. The CDR3 loop is CASSAQGANEAFF. The CDR3 DNA is TGTGCCAGCAGTGCACAGGGGGCAAATGAAGCTTTCTTT.

The V gene is TRBV10-3, the J gene TRBJ2-7; 7 bases map to TRBD1. The junction had 8 bases not matched to a gene; V was cut back by 8 bases and J by 1 base. The CDR3 extends over 14 amino acids. Germline V gene lookup returns CDR1 ENHRY and CDR2 SYGVKD. CDR3 in DNA: TGTGCCATCGCCCTCGGACAGGCATCCTACGAGCAGTACTTC. It encodes CAIALGQASYEQYF.

The chain combines TRBV19 with TRBJ2-2; D is possibly TRBD1 (5 bases). The germline V gene has CDR1 LNHDA and CDR2 SQIVND (reference sequence). The V gene lost 3 bases and the J gene lost 0 bases, with 11 bases spanning the gap. This CDR3 region has 16 residues. Written as DNA, the CDR3 is TGTGCCAGTAGTATTACAGGACCGTCGAACACCGGGGAGCTGTTTTTT. Its translation: CASSITGPSNTGELFF.

The rearrangement joins TRBV28 to TRBJ1-1; D is perhaps TRBD1 (6 bases). The CDR3 contains 14 residues. Trimming took off 5 bases at V and 2 bases at J, with 12 bases between the two ends. Germline CDR1 is MDHEN and CDR2 is SYDVKM. CDR3 sequence: CASSLWGPNTEAFF. CDR3 sequence (DNA): TGTGCCAGCAGTCTCTGGGGGCCAAACACTGAAGCTTTCTTT.

The chain has TRBV13 and TRBJ1-2; D not certain. V lost 0 bases to trimming and J lost 2 bases, with 7 bases between them. The CDR3 is 14 residues long. Per germline, CDR1 PRHDT and CDR2 FYEKMQ (reference sequence). CDR3 DNA sequence: TGTGCCAGCAGCTTAGGCGAGGGAAACTATGGCTACACCTTC. Protein sequence: CASSLGEGNYGYTF.

The genes are TRBV5-4 and TRBJ2-4; 7 nucleotides agree with TRBD2. Per the germline V gene, CDR1 is SGHNT and CDR2 is YYREEE (reference sequence). The CDR3 runs to 16 residues. The trim removed 4 bases at V and 0 bases at J, leaving 7 bases unmatched. CDR3: CASSPRGGIAKNIQYF. The CDR3 DNA sequence: TGTGCCAGCAGCCCCCGGGGAGGGATAGCCAAAAACATTCAGTACTTC.

The chain joins TRBV4-3 to TRBJ1-4, with 8 bases matching TRBD1. The V segment lost 0 bases and the J segment 8 bases; nucleotides outside the gene matches: 11. The germline V gene encodes CDR1 LGHNA and CDR2 YSLEER. The CDR3 length is 17 residues. This CDR3 is CASSQDPPGQGAEKLFF. The CDR3 nucleotides read TGCGCCAGCAGCCAAGACCCACCCGGACAGGGAGCGGAAAAACTGTTTTTT.

The chain carries TRBV10-3 and TRBJ1-1; TRBD1 matches at 9 bases. This CDR3 contains 14 residues. Germline V gene lookup returns CDR1 ENHRY and CDR2 SYGVKD. V dropped 6 bases and J dropped 7; count of bases not matched to a gene: 9. The DNA of the CDR3 is TGTGCCATCAGCCTTGGACAGGGGACGATTGAAGCTTTCTTT. This sequence encodes CAISLGQGTIEAFF.

J is TRBJ1-2 and V is TRBV7-8; 8 nucleotides line up with TRBD1. With V trimmed by 3 bases and J by 4 bases, 7 bases remained unmatched. This CDR3 is 15 amino acids long. Germline values: CDR1 SGHVS, CDR2 FQNEAQ. The chain's CDR3 is CASSFGQGAAYGYTF. Written as DNA, the CDR3 is TGTGCCAGCAGCTTCGGCCAGGGGGCCGCCTATGGCTACACCTTC.

The chain uses TRBV6-5 and TRBJ2-7, with 11 nucleotides matching TRBD2. Per germline, CDR1 MNHEY and CDR2 SVGAGI. J lost 0 bases, V lost 10 bases, and 5 bases had no gene match. CDR3 length: 14 amino acids. This CDR3 reads CAIVGTSGSYEQYF. CDR3 nucleotides: TGTGCCATCGTAGGGACTAGCGGCTCCTACGAGCAGTACTTC.

The chain recombines TRBV11-3 with TRBJ2-2; 8 bases fit TRBD2. The germline V gene encodes CDR1 SGHNT and CDR2 YENEEA. With V trimmed by 1 base and J by 1 base, 2 bases remained unmatched. This CDR3 is built from 16 residues. CDR3 residues: CASSLVLAGNTGELFF. The CDR3 nucleotides are TGTGCCAGCAGCTTAGTTCTAGCGGGGAACACCGGGGAGCTGTTTTTT.

This chain uses TRBV25-1 with TRBJ2-7; TRBD2 might be the D (6 bases). V lost 1 base and J 2 bases, leaving 12 bases between the germline ends. The germline CDR1 and CDR2 sequences are MGHDK and SYGVNS. This CDR3 has 15 amino acids. In DNA, the CDR3 is TGTGCCAGCAGTGAATCGATTAGCGGAACCTACGAGCAGTACTTC. Its translation is CASSESISGTYEQYF.

This clone was observed a handful of times. The chain combines TRBV10-3 with TRBJ2-3, with D possibly matching TRBD2 (6 bases). Germline-derived CDR1 and CDR2 are ENHRY and SYGVKD. V gave up 6 bases and J gave up 4 bases, with 17 bases separating them. The CDR3 has 15 residues. CDR3 coding DNA: TGTGCCATCAGCCCCGATGGCGGGACGGCAGATACGCAGTATTTT. Its protein product is CAISPDGGTADTQYF.

In its sample, this clone was seen a few times. The chain is built from TRBV9 and TRBJ2-2; D is possibly TRBD1 (5 bases). V shed 1 base and J shed 7 bases, with 11 bases lying between them. CDR1 and CDR2 (germline): SGDLS, YYNGEE. This CDR3 region has 14 residues. For the CDR3, the DNA is TGTGCCAGCAGCGTACAGGGTAGGGGCGGGGAGCTGTTTTTT. It encodes CASSVQGRGGELFF.

The chain has TRBV12-3 or TRBV12-4 and TRBJ2-1, with TRBD2 matching over 10 bases. V was pared by 6 bases and J by 5 bases, with 1 base of the junction left unmatched. This CDR3 is 13 amino acids long. The DNA of the CDR3 is TGTGCCAGCAGCACTAGCGGGGACAATGAGCAGTTCTTC. Its translation is CASSTSGDNEQFF.

The chain has TRBV12-3 or TRBV12-4 and TRBJ1-2; possibly TRBD1 for D (6 bases). Between the trimmed V and J ends, which lost 6 bases and 6 bases, there was a span of 14 bases. This CDR3 contains 13 residues. This chain's CDR3 is CASSPTGYNGYTF. CDR3 nucleotide sequence: TGTGCCAGCAGCCCCACAGGGTATAATGGCTACACCTTC.

The J gene is TRBJ2-1, the V gene TRBV5-4; D is perhaps TRBD2 (5 bases). Between the trimmed V and J ends, which lost 0 bases and 6 bases, there was a span of 16 bases. This CDR3 region has 16 residues. From germline, CDR1 is SGHNT and CDR2 YYREEE (reference sequence). The CDR3 protein is CASSLGGRGLTNEQFF. For the CDR3, the DNA is TGTGCCAGCAGCTTGGGCGGGCGCGGACTCACCAATGAGCAGTTCTTC.

The chain links TRBV2 to TRBJ2-3, with 8 bases aligning to TRBD1. CDR1 SNHLY and CDR2 FYNNEI come from the germline V gene. There are 13 residues in the CDR3. V was pared by 6 bases and J by 13 bases, with 12 bases of the junction left unmatched. CDR3 in DNA: TGTGCCAGCAGCCCACAGGGGGGCGTAACGGAGTATTTT. Its protein is CASSPQGGVTEYF.

V is TRBV27 and J is TRBJ2-2; no definite D call. This CDR3 comprises 12 residues. The germline V gene encodes CDR1 MNHEY and CDR2 SMNVEV (reference sequence). V gave up 5 bases and J gave up 4 bases, with 5 bases separating them. CDR3 bases: TGTGCCAGCAGTCTAATCACCGGGGAGCTGTTTTTT. Translating gives CASSLITGELFF.

CDR3 nucleotide sequence: TGTGCCAGTAGTTTTGGAGCAAATAGCAATCAGCCCCAGCATTTT. Translation gives CASSFGANSNQPQHF. V gene TRBV19 combines with J gene TRBJ1-5; no definite D call. The V gene lost 5 bases and the J gene lost 0 bases, with 11 bases spanning the gap. CDR1 and CDR2 (germline): LNHDA, SQIVND (reference sequence). This CDR3 spans 15 amino acids.

V and J are TRBV5-1 and TRBJ2-7, with 7 bases that match TRBD1. Trimming removed 4 bases from V and 0 bases from J; junction bases left unmatched: 7. CDR1 and CDR2 (germline): SGHRS, YFSETQ. This CDR3 contains 15 residues. The CDR3, as DNA: TGCGCCAGCAGCCCATCGGGACAGAGCTCCTACGAGCAGTACTTC. Protein sequence: CASSPSGQSSYEQYF.

The chain employs TRBV4-3 and TRBJ2-3, with D perhaps matching TRBD1 (6 bases). The germline V gene encodes CDR1 LGHNA and CDR2 YSLEER. Trimming took 1 base from V and 12 from J, leaving 17 bases between them. This CDR3 is 14 amino acids long. The CDR3 DNA reads TGCGCCAGCAGCCAAGGATCGGGCAGGGGCGTTCAGTATTTT. It specifies CASSQGSGRGVQYF.

This clone was picked up many times. This chain links TRBV7-3 with TRBJ1-1; no reliable D call. The germline CDR1 and CDR2 sequences are SGHTA and FQGTGA. The V gene lost 5 bases and the J gene lost 4 bases, with 14 bases spanning the gap. The CDR3 is 14 residues long. The CDR3 sequence is CASSPQPGTTEAFF. The CDR3 region has the DNA TGTGCCAGCAGCCCACAGCCAGGCACCACTGAAGCTTTCTTT.

J is TRBJ2-1 and V is TRBV18; a possible D gene is TRBD1 (5 bases). The CDR3 length is 14 residues. Trimming pared 1 base from V and 6 bases from J, leaving 10 bases between. Germline V gene sequence: CDR1 KGHSH, CDR2 LQKENI. The chain's CDR3 is CASSPQTAGNEQFF. The CDR3 DNA is TGTGCCAGCTCACCACAGACAGCCGGCAATGAGCAGTTCTTC.